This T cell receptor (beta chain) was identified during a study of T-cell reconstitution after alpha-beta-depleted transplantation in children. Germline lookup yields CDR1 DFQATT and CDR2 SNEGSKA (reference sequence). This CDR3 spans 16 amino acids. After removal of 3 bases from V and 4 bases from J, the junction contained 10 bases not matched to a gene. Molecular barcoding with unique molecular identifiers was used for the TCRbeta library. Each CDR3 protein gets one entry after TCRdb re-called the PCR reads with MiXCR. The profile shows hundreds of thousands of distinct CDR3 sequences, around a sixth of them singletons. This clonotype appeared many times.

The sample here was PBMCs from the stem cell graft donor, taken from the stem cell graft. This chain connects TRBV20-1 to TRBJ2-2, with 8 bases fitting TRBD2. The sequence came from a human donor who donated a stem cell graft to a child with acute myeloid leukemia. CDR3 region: CSARDPAGDRTGELFF. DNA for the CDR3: TGCAGTGCTAGGGACCCAGCGGGGGACCGCACCGGGGAGCTGTTTTTT.